These T cell receptor beta chains were read from a single sample in a study of blood T cell repertoires in COVID-19. TCRdb's table, derived via immunoSEQ multiplex PCR, lists solely in-frame clones and lacks some. There are around 280,000 clones in the sample; about 90% occur only once, and 1.5% to 2% lies in the top ten. The material sequenced was PBMCs or T cells enriched from blood (not recorded which). The receptors stem from a woman younger than 35 with acute COVID-19. Each CDR3 is given with its conserved first and last residue. D genes are given only for firm matches. Clone size, where shown, is once, few, many, or a class for clones that have expanded.

v_gene,len,j_gene,d_gene,abundance,CDR3nt,CDR3aa
TRBV2,19,TRBJ2-1,TRBD2,few,TGTGCCAGCAGTGGGGCGACTAGCGCCCTCGGTTTCTCCTACAATGAGCAGTTCTTC,CASSGATSALGFSYNEQFF
TRBV7-9,16,TRBJ1-2,-,-,TGTGCCAGCAGCTTAGCGCCAGGTCGGAAGGACTATGGCTACACCTTC,CASSLAPGRKDYGYTF
TRBV5-5,16,TRBJ2-2,TRBD2,-,TGTGCCAGCAGCTTGGGACTAGCGGGAAACACCGGGGAGCTGTTTTTT,CASSLGLAGNTGELFF
TRBV11-2,16,TRBJ1-2,TRBD1,few,TGTGCCAGCAGCCGACTTCGGGACAGGTCAAACTATGGCTACACCTTC,CASSRLRDRSNYGYTF
TRBV7-9,15,TRBJ1-6,TRBD1,-,TGTGCCAGCAGCTTGGACAGGGTGGGTAATTCACCCCTCCACTTT,CASSLDRVGNSPLHF
TRBV30,14,TRBJ1-3,TRBD1,-,TGTGCCTGGAGCGAAGGGACAGACGGAAACACCATATATTTT,CAWSEGTDGNTIYF
TRBV19,16,TRBJ1-4,-,-,TGTGCCAGTAGTCTGACGGCCACTACCTCAAATGAAAAACTGTTTTTT,CASSLTATTSNEKLFF
TRBV10-3,14,TRBJ2-7,TRBD2,once,TGTGCCATCACAACTAGCGGGAGAGGGTACGAGCAGTACTTC,CAITTSGRGYEQYF
TRBV7-9,14,TRBJ2-3,-,-,TGTGCCAGCAGCTTAGCGAGCTCCACAGATACGCAGTATTTT,CASSLASSTDTQYF
TRBV7-9,14,TRBJ1-5,-,-,TGTGCCAGCAGCTTAGGGCAGGGCAATCAGCCCCAGCATTTT,CASSLGQGNQPQHF
TRBV27,17,TRBJ2-1,TRBD2,-,TGTGCCAGCAGTCCGTACGGGACTAGCGGGAGAGGGAATGAGCAGTTCTTC,CASSPYGTSGRGNEQFF
TRBV5-1,19,TRBJ1-4,TRBD1,-,TGCGCCAGCAGCTTGGGTTTTGCAGGGGGCTTTGGAACTAATGAAAAACTGTTTTTT,CASSLGFAGGFGTNEKLFF
TRBV5-3,15,TRBJ2-7,TRBD2,-,TGTGCCAGAAGCTTGCGATCGGCTAGCGGCTACGAGCAGTACTTC,CARSLRSASGYEQYF
TRBV30,12,TRBJ1-6,-,-,TGTGCCTGGAGGGGGCGCCTTTCACCCCTCCACTTT,CAWRGRLSPLHF
TRBV30,16,TRBJ2-5,TRBD2,-,TGTGCCTGGAGTGTGGGACTAGCGGGAGGTGGAGAGACCCAGTACTTC,CAWSVGLAGGGETQYF
TRBV28,17,TRBJ2-5,-,-,TGTGCCAGCAGTGAAGGTCTGGCAGGGGTTAACCAAGAGACCCAGTACTTC,CASSEGLAGVNQETQYF
TRBV29-1,11,TRBJ1-2,-,-,TGCAGCGCTTTACAGGGTTATGGCTACACCTTC,CSALQGYGYTF
TRBV25-1,16,TRBJ2-3,TRBD1,once,TGTGCCAGCAGTATTGGGGACAGGGCTTTTACAGATACGCAGTATTTT,CASSIGDRAFTDTQYF
TRBV5-1,16,TRBJ1-6,-,-,TGCGCCAGCAGCTTGGAACTGACAGGTTCCAATTCACCCCTCCACTTT,CASSLELTGSNSPLHF
TRBV5-6,14,TRBJ2-5,-,-,TGTGCCAGCAGCTTGGGACAGCACCAAGAGACCCAGTACTTC,CASSLGQHQETQYF
TRBV7-9,14,TRBJ2-1,-,-,TGTGCCAGCAGCTTAACTGCAGGGTGGAATGAGCAGTTCTTC,CASSLTAGWNEQFF
TRBV7-9,14,TRBJ2-5,TRBD2,-,TGTGCCAGCGCATCATTTGGGGGGGAGGAGACCCAGTACTTC,CASASFGGEETQYF
TRBV3-1/TRBV3-2,17,TRBJ2-3,TRBD2,-,TGTGCCAGCAGACTTCTAGCGGGATCCTTCGTCACAGATACGCAGTATTTT,CASRLLAGSFVTDTQYF
TRBV16,18,TRBJ2-1,-,-,TGTGCCAGCAGCCAAAAAAAGGAGGGACTGAGCTCCTACAATGAGCAGTTCTTC,CASSQKKEGLSSYNEQFF
TRBV29-1,13,TRBJ2-7,TRBD1,-,TGCAGCGTCGGACAGGGGGGCTCCTACGAGCAGTACTTC,CSVGQGGSYEQYF
TRBV6-2/TRBV6-3,14,TRBJ2-3,-,-,TGTGCCAGCAGTTACTCGAAGCTTCTGGATACGCAGTATTTT,CASSYSKLLDTQYF
TRBV3-1/TRBV3-2,14,TRBJ1-4,-,-,TGTGCCAGCAGCCAGCCGGGAGCCCGTTTTAGCCTGTTTTTT,CASSQPGARFSLFF
TRBV7-2,15,TRBJ1-5,-,-,TGTGCCAGCAGCTTGGGCCCGGGGGGCAATCAGCCCCAGCATTTT,CASSLGPGGNQPQHF
TRBV19,16,TRBJ2-1,TRBD2,-,TGTGCCAGTAGTAGGTCTAGTCTAGCGGGGTACAATGAGCAGTTCTTC,CASSRSSLAGYNEQFF
TRBV25-1,14,TRBJ2-2,-,-,TGTGCCAGCAGTGCCGACACGGACACCGGGGAGCTGTTTTTT,CASSADTDTGELFF
TRBV6-5,13,TRBJ2-5,TRBD1,once,TGTGCCAGCAGATTACAGGGGCAAGAGACCCAGTACTTC,CASRLQGQETQYF
TRBV2,14,TRBJ1-4,TRBD1,-,TGTGCCAGCACGGAGGGGGCCAGCAATGAAAAACTGTTTTTT,CASTEGASNEKLFF